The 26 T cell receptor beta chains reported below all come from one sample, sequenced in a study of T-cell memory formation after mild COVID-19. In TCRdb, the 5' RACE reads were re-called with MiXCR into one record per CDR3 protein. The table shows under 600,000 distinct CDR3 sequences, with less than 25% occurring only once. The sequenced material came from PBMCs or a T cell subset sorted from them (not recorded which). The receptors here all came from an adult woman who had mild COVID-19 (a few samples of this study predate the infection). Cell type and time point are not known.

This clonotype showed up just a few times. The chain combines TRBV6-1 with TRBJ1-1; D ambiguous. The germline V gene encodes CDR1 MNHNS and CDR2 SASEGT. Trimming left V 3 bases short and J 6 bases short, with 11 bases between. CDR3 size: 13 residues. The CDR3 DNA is TGTGCCAGCAGTGATTCCTTTTTGGCTGAAGCTTTCTTT. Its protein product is CASSDSFLAEAFF.

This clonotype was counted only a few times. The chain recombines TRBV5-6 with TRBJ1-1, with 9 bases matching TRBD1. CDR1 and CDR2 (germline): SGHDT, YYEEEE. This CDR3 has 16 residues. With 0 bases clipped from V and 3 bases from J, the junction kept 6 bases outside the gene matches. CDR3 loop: CASSLATGGWDTEAFF. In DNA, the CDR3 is TGTGCCAGCAGCTTGGCCACAGGGGGCTGGGACACTGAAGCTTTCTTT. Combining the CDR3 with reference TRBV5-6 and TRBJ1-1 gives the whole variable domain DAGVTQSPTHLIKTRGQQVTLRCSPKSGHDTVSWYQQALGQGPQFIFQYYEEEERQRGNFPDRFSGHQFPNYSSELNVNALLLGDSALYLCASSLATGGWDTEAFFGQGTRLTVV.

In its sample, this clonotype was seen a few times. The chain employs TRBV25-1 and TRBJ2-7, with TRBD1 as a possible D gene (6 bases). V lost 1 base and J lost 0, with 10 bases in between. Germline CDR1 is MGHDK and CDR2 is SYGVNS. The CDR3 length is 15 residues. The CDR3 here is CASSESMDSSYEQYF. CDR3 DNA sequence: TGTGCCAGCAGTGAATCTATGGACAGCTCCTACGAGCAGTACTTC.

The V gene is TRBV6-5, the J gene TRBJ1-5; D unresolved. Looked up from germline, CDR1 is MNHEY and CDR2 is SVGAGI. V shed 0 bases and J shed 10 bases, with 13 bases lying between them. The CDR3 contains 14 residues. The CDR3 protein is CASSYSALEGPQHF. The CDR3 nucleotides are TGTGCCAGCAGTTACTCGGCCCTTGAGGGTCCCCAGCATTTT.

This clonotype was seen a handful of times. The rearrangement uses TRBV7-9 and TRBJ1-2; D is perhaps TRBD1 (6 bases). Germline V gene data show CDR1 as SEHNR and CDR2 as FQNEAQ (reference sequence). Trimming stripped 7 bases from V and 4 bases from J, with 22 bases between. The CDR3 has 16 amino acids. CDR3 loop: CASTPNGGILSYGYTF. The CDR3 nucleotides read TGTGCCAGCACCCCGAACGGGGGCATCCTCTCCTATGGCTACACCTTC.

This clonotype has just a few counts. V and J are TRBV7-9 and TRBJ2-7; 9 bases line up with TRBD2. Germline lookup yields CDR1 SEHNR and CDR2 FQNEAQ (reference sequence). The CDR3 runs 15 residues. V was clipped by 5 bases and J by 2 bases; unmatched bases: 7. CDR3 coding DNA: TGTGCCAGCAGCCGGCTAGCGGGGAGCGCCTACGAGCAGTACTTC. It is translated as CASSRLAGSAYEQYF.

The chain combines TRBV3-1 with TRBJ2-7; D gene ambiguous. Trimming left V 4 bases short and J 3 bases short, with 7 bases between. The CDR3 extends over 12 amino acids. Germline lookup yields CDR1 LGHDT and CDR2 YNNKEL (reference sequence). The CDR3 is CASSRQVYEQYF. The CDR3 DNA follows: TGTGCCAGCAGCCGTCAGGTCTACGAGCAGTACTTC.

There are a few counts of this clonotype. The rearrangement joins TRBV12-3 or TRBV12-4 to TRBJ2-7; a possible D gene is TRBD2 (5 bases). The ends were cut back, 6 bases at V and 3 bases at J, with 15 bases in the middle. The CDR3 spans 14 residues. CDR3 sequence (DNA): TGTGCCAGCAGCCCCTGGGCGGGCGTCTACGAGCAGTACTTC. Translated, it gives CASSPWAGVYEQYF.

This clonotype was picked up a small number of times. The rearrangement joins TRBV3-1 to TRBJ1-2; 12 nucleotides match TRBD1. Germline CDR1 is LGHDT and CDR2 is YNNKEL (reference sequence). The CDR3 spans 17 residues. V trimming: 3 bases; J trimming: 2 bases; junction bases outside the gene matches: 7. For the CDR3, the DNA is TGTGCCAGCAGCCAGGGGGGACAGGGGGCTGAGAACTATGGCTACACCTTC. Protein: CASSQGGQGAENYGYTF.

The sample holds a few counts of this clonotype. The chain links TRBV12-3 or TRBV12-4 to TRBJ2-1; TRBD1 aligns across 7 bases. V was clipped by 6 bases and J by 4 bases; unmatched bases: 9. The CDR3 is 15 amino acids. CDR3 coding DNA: TGTGCCAGCAGGAAGACAGGGCGGAAATACAATGAGCAGTTCTTC. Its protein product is CASRKTGRKYNEQFF.

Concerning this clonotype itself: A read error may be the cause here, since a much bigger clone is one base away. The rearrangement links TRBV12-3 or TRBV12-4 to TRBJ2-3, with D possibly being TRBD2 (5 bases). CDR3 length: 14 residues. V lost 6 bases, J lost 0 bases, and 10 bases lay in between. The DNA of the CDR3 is TGTGCCAGCAGCTCCCGGACTAGCACAGATACGCAGTATTTT. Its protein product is CASSSRTSTDTQYF.

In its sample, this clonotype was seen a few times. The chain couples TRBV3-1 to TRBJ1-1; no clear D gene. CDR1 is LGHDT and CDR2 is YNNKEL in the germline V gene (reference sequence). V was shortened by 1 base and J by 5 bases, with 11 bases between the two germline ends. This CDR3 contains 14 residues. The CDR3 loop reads CASSQGSPRTEAFF. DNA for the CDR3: TGTGCCAGCAGCCAAGGCAGCCCGAGGACTGAAGCTTTCTTT.

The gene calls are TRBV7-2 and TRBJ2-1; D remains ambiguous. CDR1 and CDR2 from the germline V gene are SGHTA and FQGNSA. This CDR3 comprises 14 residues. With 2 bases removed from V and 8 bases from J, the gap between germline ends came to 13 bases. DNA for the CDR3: TGTGCCAGCAGCTTAATCCTCTCGTTCGATGAGCAGTTCTTC. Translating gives CASSLILSFDEQFF.

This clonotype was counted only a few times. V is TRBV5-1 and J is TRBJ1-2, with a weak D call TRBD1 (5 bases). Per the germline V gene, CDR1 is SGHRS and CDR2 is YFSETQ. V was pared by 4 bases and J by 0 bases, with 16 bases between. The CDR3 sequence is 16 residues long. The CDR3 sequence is CASSEGGTAANYGYTF. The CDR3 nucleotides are TGCGCCAGCAGCGAGGGAGGGACGGCAGCTAACTATGGCTACACCTTC.

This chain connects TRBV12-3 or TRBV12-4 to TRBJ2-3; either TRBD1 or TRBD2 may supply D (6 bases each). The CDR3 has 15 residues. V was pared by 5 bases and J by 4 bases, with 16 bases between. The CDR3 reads CASSPLRGVADTQYF. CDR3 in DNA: TGTGCCAGCAGTCCCTTGAGGGGGGTGGCAGATACGCAGTATTTT.

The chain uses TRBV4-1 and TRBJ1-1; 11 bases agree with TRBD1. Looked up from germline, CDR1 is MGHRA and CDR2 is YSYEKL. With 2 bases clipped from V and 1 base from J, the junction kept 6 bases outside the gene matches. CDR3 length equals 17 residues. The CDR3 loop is CASSQTRTGGENTEAFF. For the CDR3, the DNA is TGCGCCAGCAGCCAAACACGGACAGGGGGCGAGAACACTGAAGCTTTCTTT.

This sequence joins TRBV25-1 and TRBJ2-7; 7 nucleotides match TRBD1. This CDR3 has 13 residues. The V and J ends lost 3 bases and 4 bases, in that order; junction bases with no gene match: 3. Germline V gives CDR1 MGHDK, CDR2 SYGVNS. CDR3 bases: TGTGCCAGCAGTGACCCGACAGGGTACGAGCAGTACTTC. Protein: CASSDPTGYEQYF.

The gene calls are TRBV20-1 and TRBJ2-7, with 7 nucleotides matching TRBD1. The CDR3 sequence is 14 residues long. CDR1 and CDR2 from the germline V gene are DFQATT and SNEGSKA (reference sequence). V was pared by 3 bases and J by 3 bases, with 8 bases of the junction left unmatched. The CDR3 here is CSARGTAYLYEQYF. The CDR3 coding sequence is TGCAGTGCTAGGGGGACAGCCTACCTCTACGAGCAGTACTTC.

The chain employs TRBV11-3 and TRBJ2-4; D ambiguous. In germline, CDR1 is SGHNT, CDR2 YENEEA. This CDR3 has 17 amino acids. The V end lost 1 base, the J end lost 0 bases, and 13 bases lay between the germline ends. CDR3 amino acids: CASSLASEEVAKNIQYF. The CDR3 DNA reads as TGTGCCAGCAGCTTAGCGTCCGAAGAGGTAGCCAAAAACATTCAGTACTTC.

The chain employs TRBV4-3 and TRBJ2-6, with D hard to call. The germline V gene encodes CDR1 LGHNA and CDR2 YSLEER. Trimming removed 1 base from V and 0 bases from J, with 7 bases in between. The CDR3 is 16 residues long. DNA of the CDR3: TGCGCCAGCAGCCAAGTCACGAACTCTGGGGCCAACGTCCTGACTTTC. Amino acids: CASSQVTNSGANVLTF.

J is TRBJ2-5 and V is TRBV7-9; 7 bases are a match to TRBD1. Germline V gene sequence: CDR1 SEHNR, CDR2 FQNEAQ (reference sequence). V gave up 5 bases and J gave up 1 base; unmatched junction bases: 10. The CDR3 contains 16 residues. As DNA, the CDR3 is TGTGCCAGCAGCCGTCCTACTGGGGACAGCCAAGAGACCCAGTACTTC. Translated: CASSRPTGDSQETQYF.

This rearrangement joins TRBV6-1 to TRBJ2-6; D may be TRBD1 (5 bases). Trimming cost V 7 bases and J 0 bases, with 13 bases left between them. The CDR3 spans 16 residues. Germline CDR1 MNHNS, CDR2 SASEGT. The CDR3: CASKKGHLSGANVLTF. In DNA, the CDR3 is TGTGCCAGCAAGAAAGGACACCTCTCTGGGGCCAACGTCCTGACTTTC.

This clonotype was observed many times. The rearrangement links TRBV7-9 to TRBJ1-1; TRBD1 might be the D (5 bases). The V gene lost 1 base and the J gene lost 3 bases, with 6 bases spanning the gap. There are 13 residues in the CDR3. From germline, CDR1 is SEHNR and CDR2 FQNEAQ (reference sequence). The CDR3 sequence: CASSLEGDTEAFF. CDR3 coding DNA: TGTGCCAGCAGCTTAGAAGGGGACACTGAAGCTTTCTTT.

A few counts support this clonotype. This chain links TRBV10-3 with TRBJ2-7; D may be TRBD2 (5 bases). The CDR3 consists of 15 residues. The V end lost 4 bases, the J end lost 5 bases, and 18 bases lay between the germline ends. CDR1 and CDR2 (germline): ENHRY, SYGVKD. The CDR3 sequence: CAISVRAATPDEQYF. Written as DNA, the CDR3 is TGTGCCATCAGTGTGCGGGCCGCCACTCCGGACGAGCAGTACTTC.

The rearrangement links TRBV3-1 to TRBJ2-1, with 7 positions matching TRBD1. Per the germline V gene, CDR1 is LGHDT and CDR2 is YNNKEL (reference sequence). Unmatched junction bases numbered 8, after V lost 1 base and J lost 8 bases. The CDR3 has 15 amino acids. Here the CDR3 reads CASSQGGTGEHEQFF. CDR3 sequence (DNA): TGTGCCAGCAGCCAAGGAGGTACAGGGGAGCATGAGCAGTTCTTC.

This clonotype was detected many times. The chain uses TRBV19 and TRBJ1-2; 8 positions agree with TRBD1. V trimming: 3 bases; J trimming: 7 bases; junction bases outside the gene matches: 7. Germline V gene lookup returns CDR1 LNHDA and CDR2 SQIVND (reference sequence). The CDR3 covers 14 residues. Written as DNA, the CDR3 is TGTGCCAGTAGTATTCCCGGACAGGGCACTGGCTACACCTTC. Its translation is CASSIPGQGTGYTF.